The rows below give T cell receptor beta chains drawn from one sample of a study of T cell responses to AZD1222 COVID-19 vaccine. Assay used: immunoSEQ multiplex PCR; TCRdb lists only in-frame clones, some missing. This sample yields about 140,000 clones, of which just under 95% are seen a single time; around 5.1% belongs to the top ten. Sequenced here: peripheral blood, sampled on day 0 of AZD1222 vaccination. These TCRs come from an adult in good health. CDR3s include the opening cysteine and the closing phenylalanine or tryptophan. The D gene is left open where the match is weak. Rows may omit the clone size; those that give it use once, few, many or a size class.

D gene,J gene,V gene,clone size,CDR3 protein,CDR3 DNA
.,TRBJ1-1,TRBV10-3,.,CAISATGSTEAFF,TGTGCCATCAGTGCGACCGGGAGCACTGAAGCTTTCTTT
.,TRBJ2-6,TRBV7-9,.,CASSLVAGLGANVLTF,TGTGCCAGCAGCTTAGTGGCGGGGCTCGGGGCCAACGTCCTGACTTTC
TRBD2,TRBJ2-7,TRBV5-4,.,CASSLRGSYEQYF,TGTGCCAGCAGCTTGCGCGGGAGCTACGAGCAGTACTTC
.,TRBJ1-2,TRBV6-5,.,CASRVLTGMYGYTF,TGTGCCAGCAGGGTTCTCACAGGGATGTACGGCTACACCTTC
.,TRBJ2-7,TRBV9,.,CASSVSTASYEQYF,TGTGCCAGCAGCGTGAGTACAGCTTCCTACGAGCAGTACTTC
TRBD2,TRBJ2-7,TRBV11-2,.,CASSSILAGSYEQYF,TGTGCCAGCAGTTCAATTCTAGCGGGATCCTACGAGCAGTACTTC
TRBD1,TRBJ1-6,TRBV7-2,once,CASSLGQGNNSPLHF,TGTGCCAGCAGCTTGGGACAGGGAAATAATTCACCCCTCCACTTT
.,TRBJ1-3,TRBV14,.,CASSSRQVTGNTIYF,TGTGCCAGCAGTTCAAGACAGGTTACTGGAAACACCATATATTTT
.,TRBJ1-2,TRBV18,.,CASSLLGARAYGYTF,TGTGCCAGCTCCTTATTAGGGGCCAGGGCCTATGGCTACACCTTC
.,TRBJ1-4,TRBV27,.,CASSLRGEEKLFF,TGTGCCAGCAGTTTAAGGGGTGAAGAAAAACTGTTTTTT
.,TRBJ2-1,TRBV6-5,.,CASSYYPDLSYNEQFF,TGTGCCAGCAGTTATTACCCCGACCTCTCCTACAATGAGCAGTTCTTC
TRBD2,TRBJ2-7,TRBV4-2,once,CASSQVSTAGGPEQYF,TGTGCCAGCAGCCAAGTATCGACAGCGGGGGGGCCCGAGCAGTACTTC
TRBD2,TRBJ2-2,TRBV3-1/TRBV3-2,.,CASSLHAGAGRGAGELFF,TGTGCCAGCAGCCTACACGCTGGGGCCGGGAGGGGCGCCGGGGAGCTGTTTTTT
TRBD2,TRBJ2-2,TRBV6-6,.,CASSRLAVTGELFF,TGTGCCAGCAGTCGCCTAGCGGTCACCGGGGAGCTGTTTTTT
.,TRBJ2-4,TRBV5-6,.,CASSLTGTKNIQYF,TGTGCCAGCAGCTTAACCGGGACTAAAAACATTCAGTACTTC